This TCR beta chain appears in the sequencing data of a study of T cell responses to AZD1222 COVID-19 vaccine. General observations from the study: Spike-specific TCR breadth and depth went up after people got two AZD1222 doses.

Clones were sequenced by immunoSEQ multiplex PCR, and TCRdb holds only the in-frame ones, with some missing. The data hold roughly 96,000 clones, with 70% to 90% observed a single time. Worth noting for this clone: Its specificity is unknown.

The CDR3 is 13 residues long. Germline values: CDR1 MNHEY, CDR2 SMNVEV (reference sequence). After removal of 6 bases from V and 11 bases from J, the junction contained 11 bases not matched to a gene. This sequence was found in an adult who received the AZD1222 COVID-19 vaccine. The gene calls are TRBV27 and TRBJ2-7; 9 positions agree with TRBD2. Here the sequenced sample was peripheral blood, taken 28 days after the second AZD1222 dose. CDR3 DNA: TGTGCCAGCAGACTAGCGGGCGCAATTTCGGAGTACTTC. It yields the protein CASRLAGAISEYF.